This passage covers 25 T cell receptor beta chains from one sample sequenced in a study of blood T cells in healthy people across ages. A J-beta primer mix and a sample-barcoded 5' primer were used in a second PCR of roughly 7 to 12 cycles. One entry per CDR3 protein results from TCRdb running MiXCR on the 5' RACE reads. This table holds some 1.1 million distinct CDR3 sequences, roughly two fifths found once. The material sequenced was blood. The receptors were sampled from a man younger than 35 in good health.

This sequence joins TRBV7-3 and TRBJ2-1; TRBD2 matches at 9 bases. Germline CDR1 is SGHTA and CDR2 is FQGTGA. The CDR3 spans 15 residues. Losses at the gene ends were 2 bases for V and 6 bases for J; bases not matched to a gene: 5. The CDR3 is CASSLVSGGFNEQFF. In nucleotides, the CDR3 is TGTGCCAGCAGCTTAGTTAGCGGGGGATTCAATGAGCAGTTCTTC.

This clonotype was seen only a few times. The chain joins TRBV4-2 to TRBJ1-4; 8 nucleotides align to TRBD1. CDR3 length: 14 amino acids. Germline trimming cut 5 bases from V and 5 bases from J; bases unmatched to any gene: 4. CDR1 is LGHNA and CDR2 is YNFKEQ in the germline V gene. The CDR3 loop reads CASSGGQENEKLFF. The CDR3, as DNA: TGTGCCAGCAGCGGGGGACAGGAGAATGAAAAACTGTTTTTT.

Regarding this clonotype: The junction departs from germline at one end; a sequencing error may be responsible. The chain recombines TRBV12-3 or TRBV12-4 with TRBJ1-2, with no clear D. This CDR3 contains 16 residues. CDR3 sequence: CASSYPRHGGNYGHTF. CDR3 sequence (DNA): TGTGCCAGCAGTTACCCGAGACACGGCGGGAACTATGGCCACACCTTC.

The rearrangement links TRBV12-3 or TRBV12-4 to TRBJ2-1; TRBD2 agrees at 9 bases. The tail of the sequence fits TRBJ2-7 better, so the J call may be wrong. This CDR3 comprises 17 residues. CDR3 protein: CASRSPGLADSYNEQYF. In nucleotides, the CDR3 is TGTGCCAGCAGATCTCCGGGACTAGCAGACTCCTACAATGAGCAGTACTTC.

The J gene is TRBJ2-4, the V gene TRBV5-6; the D gene is possibly TRBD2 (6 bases). CDR1 is SGHDT, CDR2 YYEEEE, per germline. The V end lost 2 bases, the J end lost 3 bases, and 9 bases lay between the germline ends. This CDR3 region has 14 residues. The CDR3 coding sequence is TGTGCCAGCAGCTTCCCGGGGGACAAAAACATTCAGTACTTC. This encodes CASSFPGDKNIQYF.

Remarks on this clonotype: Possible read error: a much larger clone is one base away. The gene calls are TRBV5-1 and TRBJ2-5, with 8 bases lining up with TRBD2. J lost 11 bases, V lost 3 bases, and 21 bases had no gene match. CDR3 size: 17 residues. Looked up from germline, CDR1 is SGHRS and CDR2 is YFSETQ. In nucleotides, the CDR3 is TGCGCCAGCAGCTGGGGATGGGTAGCGGGGAGCTACAATGAGCAGTACTTC. The encoded protein is CASSWGWVAGSYNEQYF. The entire variable domain, with the rest obtained from reference TRBV5-1 and TRBJ2-5, is as follows: KAGVTQTPRYLIKTRGQQVTLSCSPISGHRSVSWYQQTPGQGLQFLFEYFSETQRNKGNFPGRFSGRQFSNSRSEMNVSTLELGDSALYLCASSWGWVAGSYNEQYFGPGTRLLVL.

The V call is TRBV6-5, the J call TRBJ2-7; no firm D call. Per germline, CDR1 MNHEY and CDR2 SVGAGI. The germline V and J ends were trimmed by 6 bases and 2 bases, with 17 bases remaining between them. The CDR3 contains 15 residues. In DNA form, the CDR3 reads TGTGCCAGCAGCCGCCCTTCCCCTAGGCCCTACGAGCAGTACTTC. Protein product: CASSRPSPRPYEQYF.

This chain links TRBV18 with TRBJ1-1, with a weak D call TRBD1 (6 bases). The CDR3 is made up of 15 amino acids. CDR1 is KGHSH and CDR2 is LQKENI in the germline V gene. With 3 bases removed from V and 1 base from J, the gap between germline ends came to 12 bases. The CDR3 reads CASSPMGGPNTEAFF. In DNA form, the CDR3 reads TGTGCCAGCTCACCTATGGGGGGCCCGAACACTGAAGCTTTCTTT. Full variable domain (outside the CDR3, taken from reference TRBV18 and TRBJ1-1): NAGVMQNPRHLVRRRGQEARLRCSPMKGHSHVYWYRQLPEEGLKFMVYLQKENIIDESGMPKERFSAEFPKEGPSILRIQQVVRGDSAAYFCASSPMGGPNTEAFFGQGTRLTVV.

The chain employs TRBV5-4 and TRBJ1-1; D is ambiguous. Trimming removed 2 bases from V and 8 bases from J, with 10 bases in between. CDR1 and CDR2 from the germline V gene are SGHNT and YYREEE (reference sequence). The CDR3 spans 12 residues. CDR3 nucleotides: TGTGCCAGCAGCTTAGATACTGGAGAAGCTTTCTTT. As protein: CASSLDTGEAFF.

This chain joins TRBV30 and TRBJ2-5, with 7 bases fitting TRBD1. TRBJ2-7 matches the DNA end more closely, so the J call is doubtful. The CDR3 has 12 residues. The germline V gene has CDR1 GTSNPN and CDR2 SVGIG (reference sequence). The CDR3 spells CAWRRQGNEQYF. The CDR3 DNA reads TGTGCCTGGAGGAGACAGGGTAACGAGCAGTACTTC.

The V gene is TRBV6-5, the J gene TRBJ1-4, with D possibly matching TRBD1 (6 bases). The CDR3 loop spans 14 amino acids. In germline, CDR1 is MNHEY, CDR2 SVGAGI. Trimming took off 5 bases at V and 5 bases at J, with 12 bases between the two ends. The CDR3 is CASSPLGGNEKLFF. As DNA, the CDR3 is TGTGCCAGCAGTCCCTTGGGGGGCAATGAAAAACTGTTTTTT.

The rearrangement joins TRBV7-9 to TRBJ2-1, with D tentatively TRBD1 or TRBD2 (7 bases each). Germline CDR1 reads SEHNR; CDR2 reads FQNEAQ (reference sequence). CDR3 length: 15 residues. V was trimmed by 3 bases and J by 7 bases, leaving 16 bases between them. DNA of the CDR3: TGTGCCAGCAGCTTCCTTGACAGGGAGGGTAATGAGCAGTTCTTC. Translating gives CASSFLDREGNEQFF. Based on the CDR3 plus reference TRBV7-9 and TRBJ2-1, the full variable domain is DTGVSQNPRHKITKRGQNVTFRCDPISEHNRLYWYRQTLGQGPEFLTYFQNEAQLEKSRLLSDRFSAERPKGSFSTLEIQRTEQGDSAMYLCASSFLDREGNEQFFGPGTRLTVL.

The chain links TRBV7-2 to TRBJ1-6, with D possibly being TRBD1 (6 bases). In germline, CDR1 is SGHTA, CDR2 FQGNSA. The length of the CDR3 is 14 residues. Trimming cost V 4 bases and J 13 bases, with 17 bases left between them. The CDR3 is CASSSDSTGIPLHF. The CDR3 DNA reads as TGTGCCAGCAGCTCGGACAGTACGGGAATCCCCCTCCACTTT.

The V call is TRBV7-2, the J call TRBJ1-6, with 8 bases aligning to TRBD1. There are 16 residues in the CDR3. CDR1 SGHTA and CDR2 FQGNSA come from the germline V gene. The trim removed 5 bases at V and 5 bases at J, leaving 8 bases unmatched. CDR3 loop: CASSPQGTGNNSPLHF. In nucleotides, the CDR3 is TGTGCCAGCAGCCCACAGGGGACAGGAAATAATTCACCCCTCCACTTT.

The V and J genes are TRBV6-1 and TRBJ2-5; weak D call: TRBD2 (5 bases). The V end was cut by 8 bases, the J end by 1 base, with 8 bases between. Germline V gene lookup returns CDR1 MNHNS and CDR2 SASEGT. The CDR3 is 12 residues long. The CDR3 sequence: CASRLTQETQYF. As DNA, the CDR3 is TGTGCCAGCCGACTAACCCAAGAGACCCAGTACTTC.

V gene TRBV7-2 combines with J gene TRBJ1-6; D is unclear. Germline V lookup: CDR1 SGHTA, CDR2 FQGNSA. Deletions cut 5 bases from V and 10 bases from J, with 15 bases between. This CDR3 has 14 residues. Here the CDR3 reads CASSVVAVRSPLHF. In nucleotides, the CDR3 is TGTGCCAGCAGCGTAGTTGCGGTTCGGTCACCCCTCCACTTT.

This chain connects TRBV15 to TRBJ1-5; D unclear. Germline CDR1 reads LNHNV; CDR2 reads YYDKDF (reference sequence). V lost 3 bases and J lost 4, with 13 bases in between. This CDR3 region has 15 residues. CDR3 coding DNA: TGTGCCACCAGCAGGGGAGCGTTTAAAAATCAGCCCCAGCATTTT. Translation gives CATSRGAFKNQPQHF. Supplemented by reference TRBV15 and TRBJ1-5, the full variable domain reads DAMVIQNPRYQVTQFGKPVTLSCSQTLNHNVMYWYQQKSSQAPKLLFHYYDKDFNNEADTPDNFQSRRPNTSFCFLDIRSPGLGDTAMYLCATSRGAFKNQPQHFGDGTRLSIL.

The rearrangement uses TRBV29-1 and TRBJ1-5, with D possibly TRBD1 on 5 matching bases. The CDR3 spans 12 residues. The germline V and J ends were trimmed by 8 bases and 6 bases, with 14 bases remaining between them. CDR1 is SQVTM and CDR2 is ANQGSEA in the germline V gene. In DNA, the CDR3 is TGCAGCCCTGAGGGGCAGGGTCAGCCCCAGCATTTT. Its translation: CSPEGQGQPQHF.

This clonotype was detected a few times. The CDR3 is CATLKNQETQYF. The CDR3 DNA follows: TGTGCCACCCTGAAGAACCAAGAGACCCAGTACTTC. The chain couples TRBV2 to TRBJ2-5; D gene unclear. The germline V gene encodes CDR1 SNHLY and CDR2 FYNNEI. There are 12 residues in the CDR3. V dropped 10 bases and J dropped 0 bases, with 9 bases sitting between them.

This clonotype was counted a few times. The CDR3 region is CATMDRASTYEQYF. CDR3 nucleotides: TGTGCCACCATGGACAGGGCGAGTACCTACGAGCAGTACTTC. This rearrangement joins TRBV13 to TRBJ2-7, with 8 bases aligning to TRBD1. V shed 10 bases and J 2 bases; nucleotides not matched to a gene: 10. CDR3 length: 14 residues. Germline-derived CDR1 and CDR2 are PRHDT and FYEKMQ (reference sequence).

This chain uses TRBV27 with TRBJ2-2; D possibly corresponds to TRBD1 (5 bases). The CDR3 totals 13 residues. Germline values: CDR1 MNHEY, CDR2 SMNVEV (reference sequence). V lost 7 bases and J lost 7, with 13 bases in between. The CDR3 reads CASTAGLGGELFF. The CDR3 region has the DNA TGTGCCAGCACGGCAGGGTTAGGCGGGGAGCTGTTTTTT.

The chain is built from TRBV6-5 and TRBJ1-4; tentatively, D is TRBD1 (5 bases). Germline V CDR1 and CDR2: MNHEY, SVGAGI. V gave up 5 bases and J gave up 10 bases, with 17 bases separating them. The CDR3 contains 14 residues. CDR3: CASSETGYHAKLFF. CDR3 nucleotide sequence: TGTGCCAGCAGTGAAACAGGATATCACGCAAAACTGTTTTTT.

This chain joins TRBV29-1 and TRBJ1-1; tentatively, D is TRBD1 (5 bases). V lost 6 bases, J lost 3 bases, and 8 bases lay in between. Germline-derived CDR1 and CDR2 are SQVTM and ANQGSEA. The CDR3 consists of 11 residues. The CDR3 protein is CSVRGDTEAFF. The CDR3 coding sequence is TGCAGCGTCAGAGGGGACACTGAAGCTTTCTTT. Full variable domain (rest looked up from reference TRBV29-1 and TRBJ1-1): SAVISQKPSRDICQRGTSLTIQCQVDSQVTMMFWYRQQPGQSLTLIATANQGSEATYESGFVIDKFPISRPNLTFSTLTVSNMSPEDSSIYLCSVRGDTEAFFGQGTRLTVV.

This clonotype was detected only once. V is TRBV3-1 and J is TRBJ2-3; unclear D gene. V was clipped by 0 bases and J by 2 bases, with 15 bases between them. The CDR3 is 17 residues long. In germline, CDR1 is LGHDT, CDR2 YNNKEL (reference sequence). CDR3 in amino acids: CASSQDWSAGATDTQYF. The CDR3 DNA reads TGTGCCAGCAGCCAAGACTGGAGCGCAGGAGCCACAGATACGCAGTATTTT.

The rearrangement joins TRBV20-1 to TRBJ1-6; the D is unclear. Germline assignment: CDR1 DFQATT and CDR2 SNEGSKA (reference sequence). Trimming took 0 bases from V and 8 from J, leaving 5 bases between them. The CDR3 spans 12 residues. The CDR3 DNA reads as TGCAGTGCTAGAGAGGCGGATTCACCCCTCCACTTT. Translated, it gives CSAREADSPLHF.